These T cell receptor beta chains were read from a single sample in a study of patients and donors after allogeneic stem cell transplantation. TCRdb called the RT-PCR reads again in MiXCR, with one record for every CDR3 protein. The data show 200,000 to 250,000 distinct CDR3 sequences, roughly 15% seen once. Sequenced: blood, either unsorted or a sorted T cell fraction (not recorded which). These receptors were obtained from a human donor who was either an allogeneic HSCT recipient or a stem cell or donor lymphocyte infusion donor (not recorded which). It is not recorded whose cells these are; they may come from a transplant donor. Each CDR3 is given with its conserved first and last residue. The D gene is left open where the match is weak. Some rows mark clone size as missing; the rest say once, few, many or name a class of expanded clone.

>TRBV12-3/TRBV12-4|NA|NA|14|TRBJ2-1
TGTGCCAGCAGTTTGAACAGGGTGGGCAATGAGCAGTTCTTC
CASSLNRVGNEQFF
>TRBV7-2|many|TRBD2|14|TRBJ2-7
TGTGCCAGCGGTCTAGCGGGGAGCTCCTACGAGCAGTACTTC
CASGLAGSSYEQYF
>TRBV12-3/TRBV12-4|NA|NA|17|TRBJ2-5
TGTGCCAGCAGTTCGGACGGATCACCTTTGGACCAAGAGACCCAGTACTTC
CASSSDGSPLDQETQYF
>TRBV9|NA|NA|13|TRBJ1-5
TGTGCCAGCAGCCCGGGACTGCAACAGCCCCAGCATTTT
CASSPGLQQPQHF
>TRBV5-1|many|TRBD1|14|TRBJ1-1
TGCGCCAGCAGCTCGGGACAGAAGAACACTGAAGCTTTCTTT
CASSSGQKNTEAFF
>TRBV4-1|NA|TRBD1|15|TRBJ1-2
TGCGCCAGCAGCCCCCGGGACAGCTTATTCTATGGCTACACCTTC
CASSPRDSLFYGYTF
>TRBV7-6|many|TRBD2|16|TRBJ2-3
TGTGCCAGCAGCCCGACTGGACTAGCGGGGGGGGATACGCAGTATTTT
CASSPTGLAGGDTQYF
>TRBV14|NA|NA|15|TRBJ2-7
TGTGCCAGCAGCCAAGATGGCCAGCGGGCCTACGAGCAGTACTTC
CASSQDGQRAYEQYF
>TRBV20-1|many|NA|16|TRBJ2-4
TGCAGTGCTAGGGTACTAGGAACCTATGCCAAAAACATTCAGTACTTC
CSARVLGTYAKNIQYF
>TRBV20-1|many|NA|14|TRBJ1-2
TGCAGTGCTAGAGATCCGGGCAGTGCCTATGGCTACACCTTC
CSARDPGSAYGYTF
>TRBV24-1|few|NA|15|TRBJ2-3
TGTGCCACCAGAGCAGGAGTGGGGTTAGCGAATACGCAGTATTTT
CATRAGVGLANTQYF
>TRBV11-1|few|NA|12|TRBJ2-1
TGTGCCAGCAGAAGCAGATACGGTGAGCAGTTCTTC
CASRSRYGEQFF
>TRBV2|many|TRBD2|15|TRBJ2-7
TGTGCCAGCAGTGAAACTGTAGCGGGAGGTTACGAGCAGTACTTC
CASSETVAGGYEQYF
>TRBV4-3|NA|NA|14|TRBJ1-2
TGCGCCAGCAGCCAAGGTCGGAGGGGTCAAGGCTACACCTTC
CASSQGRRGQGYTF
>TRBV6-1|NA|TRBD1|13|TRBJ1-4
TGTGCCAGCAGTGCGGGACAGGCTGAAAAACTGTTTTTT
CASSAGQAEKLFF
>TRBV9|many|NA|16|TRBJ1-3
TGTGCCAGCAGCGTGACGGCAGGGAACTCTGGAAACACCATATATTTT
CASSVTAGNSGNTIYF
>TRBV12-3/TRBV12-4|few|TRBD1|15|TRBJ1-4
TGTGCCAGCACCTCCGGGACAGGGAGTGGTGAAAAACTGTTTTTT
CASTSGTGSGEKLFF
>TRBV12-3/TRBV12-4|many|NA|14|TRBJ1-1
TGTGCCAGCAGCTACACCCGTAGGAACACTGAAGCTTTCTTT
CASSYTRRNTEAFF
>TRBV4-2|many|TRBD1|15|TRBJ2-4
TGTGCCAGCAGCCAAGCGACAGGGGATTTCGTCATTCAGTACTTC
CASSQATGDFVIQYF
>TRBV29-1|few|TRBD2|18|TRBJ2-1
TGCAGCGTATCCCCGGGACTAGCGGGAGGAAAGATGTACAATGAGCAGTTCTTC
CSVSPGLAGGKMYNEQFF
>TRBV12-3/TRBV12-4|many|TRBD1|14|TRBJ2-7
TGTGCCAGCAGTCTTACTACCGGGACAGTTCAGGAGTACTTC
CASSLTTGTVQEYF
>TRBV7-2|few|NA|15|TRBJ1-3
TGTGCCAGCAGCCCGGGGGGACACGGAGGAAACACCATATATTTT
CASSPGGHGGNTIYF
>TRBV7-9|NA|NA|14|TRBJ1-1
TGTGCCAGCAGCTTAGTTACAGGGAAGACTGAAGCTTTCTTT
CASSLVTGKTEAFF
>TRBV20-1|few|NA|15|TRBJ2-1
TGCAGTGCTAGCCCCCTATGGGACTCCTACAATGAGCAGTTCTTC
CSASPLWDSYNEQFF
>TRBV30|NA|TRBD2|16|TRBJ2-3
TGTGCCTGGAGGTTTGGAGGCGGGAGGGGCACAGATACGCAGTATTTT
CAWRFGGGRGTDTQYF
>TRBV4-1|few|NA|17|TRBJ1-3
TGCGCCAGCAGCCAAGCCTTGACAGCCTCCATTGGAAACACCATATATTTT
CASSQALTASIGNTIYF
>TRBV11-2|NA|NA|13|TRBJ2-2
TGTGCCAGCAGCTTAGATAGGGGATGGGAGCTGTTTTTT
CASSLDRGWELFF
>TRBV6-6|few|NA|13|TRBJ2-5
TGTGCCAGCAGCCCTGACCCGATAGGGACCCAGTACTTC
CASSPDPIGTQYF
>TRBV3-1|many|NA|13|TRBJ2-7
TGTGCCAGCAGCCCCGCGAACTCCTACGAGCAGTACTTC
CASSPANSYEQYF
>TRBV19|few|TRBD1|15|TRBJ1-5
TGTGCCAGCCGTACAGGGGGCGGCTTGAATCAGCCCCAGCATTTT
CASRTGGGLNQPQHF
>TRBV7-3|NA|NA|15|TRBJ2-1
TGTGCCAGCAGCTTAAAGCACTACACCTACAATGAGCAGTTCTTC
CASSLKHYTYNEQFF
>TRBV2|NA|NA|14|TRBJ1-1
TGTGCCAGCAGTGGGGAGGGGAGGAACACTGAAGCTTTCTTT
CASSGEGRNTEAFF
>TRBV4-1|NA|NA|13|TRBJ1-2
TGCGCCAGCAGCCCCGGGAGAGGCGATGGCTACACCTTC
CASSPGRGDGYTF
>TRBV19|few|NA|14|TRBJ2-7
TGTGCCAGTAGTAGGAGGGCAGAAAACTACGAGCAGTACTTC
CASSRRAENYEQYF
>TRBV7-9|many|NA|14|TRBJ1-4
TGTGCCAGCAGCTTAGAGACAGTTAATGAAAAACTGTTTTTT
CASSLETVNEKLFF
>TRBV6-5|many|NA|15|TRBJ2-5
TGTGCCAGCAGTTACCATTTTGAGGAGGAAGAGACCCAGTACTTC
CASSYHFEEEETQYF
>TRBV29-1|few|NA|11|TRBJ1-1
TGCAGCGCCGCTGAAGACCTTGAAGCTTTCTTT
CSAAEDLEAFF
>TRBV12-3/TRBV12-4|few|TRBD1|14|TRBJ1-1
TGTGCCAGCAGGCCGACAGGGGAAATCACTGAAGCTTTCTTT
CASRPTGEITEAFF
>TRBV5-1|NA|TRBD1|14|TRBJ1-2
TGCGCCAGCAGCGTAGCCGGGACAGGCTATGGCTACACCTTC
CASSVAGTGYGYTF
>TRBV7-2|NA|NA|15|TRBJ2-3
TGTGCCAGCAGCTTAGGGCGGGGTCGAGTGGATACGCAGTATTTT
CASSLGRGRVDTQYF
>TRBV20-1|NA|TRBD2|15|TRBJ2-3
TGCAGTGCTAAACTTAGCGGGAGGGCCAGGGATACGCAGTATTTT
CSAKLSGRARDTQYF
>TRBV7-3|few|NA|13|TRBJ1-1
TGTGCCAGCAGCTTAGGGCGGGCAGAAGAAGCTTTCTTT
CASSLGRAEEAFF
>TRBV24-1|many|NA|15|TRBJ2-4
TGTGCCACCAGTGCTAGTGACATCGGTGGGGACATTCAGTACTTC
CATSASDIGGDIQYF
>TRBV7-8|few|TRBD1|15|TRBJ1-6
TGTGCCAGCAGCTTAGCTGGGACAGATAATTCACCCCTCCACTTT
CASSLAGTDNSPLHF
>TRBV27|few|NA|13|TRBJ1-5
TGTGCCAGCAGTTTAGAACCCAATCAGCCCCAGCATTTT
CASSLEPNQPQHF
>TRBV9|NA|TRBD2|16|TRBJ2-5
TGTGCCAGCAGCGGACACTTTACTAGCGGCCAAGAGACCCAGTACTTC
CASSGHFTSGQETQYF
>TRBV7-9|NA|NA|14|TRBJ2-7
TGTGCCAGCAAGATCGGGGACCCCCTAGGGGGGAAGTACTTC
CASKIGDPLGGKYF
>TRBV20-1|few|NA|14|TRBJ2-7
TGCAGTGCTAGAGGAGGTTTACCCAACTACGAGCAGTACTTC
CSARGGLPNYEQYF
>TRBV12-3/TRBV12-4|many|NA|13|TRBJ2-1
TGTGCCAGCACACCCGATCTTGGGGATGAGCAGTTCTTC
CASTPDLGDEQFF
>TRBV20-1|many|TRBD2|17|TRBJ2-3
TGCAGTGCTACCTGGACTATTCGGGGGGGTCCCACAGATACGCAGTATTTT
CSATWTIRGGPTDTQYF